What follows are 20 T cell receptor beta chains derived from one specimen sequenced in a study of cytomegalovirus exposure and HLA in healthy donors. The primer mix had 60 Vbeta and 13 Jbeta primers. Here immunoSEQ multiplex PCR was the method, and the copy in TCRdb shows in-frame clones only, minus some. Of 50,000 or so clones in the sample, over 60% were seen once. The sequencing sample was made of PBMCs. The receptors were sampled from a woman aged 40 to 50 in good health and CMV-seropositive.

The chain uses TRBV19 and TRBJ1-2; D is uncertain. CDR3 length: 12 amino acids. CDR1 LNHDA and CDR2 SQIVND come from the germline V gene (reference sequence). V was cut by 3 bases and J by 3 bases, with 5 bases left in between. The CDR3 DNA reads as TGTGCCAGTAGTATGGCATACTATGGCTACACCTTC. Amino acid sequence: CASSMAYYGYTF.

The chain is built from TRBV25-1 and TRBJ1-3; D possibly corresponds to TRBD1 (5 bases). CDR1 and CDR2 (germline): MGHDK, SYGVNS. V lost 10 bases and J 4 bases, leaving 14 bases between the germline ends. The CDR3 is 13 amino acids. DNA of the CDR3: TGTGCCACCCGGGCGGGGGTCGGAAACACCATATATTTT. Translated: CATRAGVGNTIYF.

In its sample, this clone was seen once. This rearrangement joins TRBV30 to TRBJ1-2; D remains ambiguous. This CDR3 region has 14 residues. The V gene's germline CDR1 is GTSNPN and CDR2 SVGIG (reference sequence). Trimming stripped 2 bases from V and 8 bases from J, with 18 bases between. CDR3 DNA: TGTGCCTGGAGTCCTGGTTCATCTAGGTCGGGCTACACCTTC. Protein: CAWSPGSSRSGYTF. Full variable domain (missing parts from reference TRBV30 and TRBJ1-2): SQTIHQWPATLVQPVGSPLSLECTVEGTSNPNLYWYRQAAGRGLQLLFYSVGIGQISSEVPQNLSASRPQDRQFILSSKKLLLSDSGFYLCAWSPGSSRSGYTFGSGTRLTVV.

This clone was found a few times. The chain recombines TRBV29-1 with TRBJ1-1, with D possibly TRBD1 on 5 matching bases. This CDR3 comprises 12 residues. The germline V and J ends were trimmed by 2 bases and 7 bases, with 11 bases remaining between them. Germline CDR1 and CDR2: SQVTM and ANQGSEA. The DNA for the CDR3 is TGCAGCGTTGAAAGGGGTAGCCATGAAGCTTTCTTT. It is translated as CSVERGSHEAFF.

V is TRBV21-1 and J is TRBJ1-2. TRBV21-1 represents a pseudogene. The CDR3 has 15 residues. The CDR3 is CASSKKVSRGGGYTF. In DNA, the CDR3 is TGTGCCAGCAGCAAAAAAGTGTCCCGGGGTGGTGGCTACACCTTC.

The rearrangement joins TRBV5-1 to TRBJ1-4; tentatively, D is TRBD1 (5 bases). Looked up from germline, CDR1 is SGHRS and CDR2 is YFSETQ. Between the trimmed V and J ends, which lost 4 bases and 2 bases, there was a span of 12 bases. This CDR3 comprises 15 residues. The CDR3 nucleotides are TGCGCCAGCAGCGACGGCCGGGGGACTAATGAAAAACTGTTTTTT. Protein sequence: CASSDGRGTNEKLFF.

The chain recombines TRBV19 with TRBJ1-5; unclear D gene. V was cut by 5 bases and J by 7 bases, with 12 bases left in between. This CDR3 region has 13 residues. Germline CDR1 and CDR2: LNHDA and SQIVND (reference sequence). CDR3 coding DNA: TGTGCCAGTAGTCCCCGGGGAGAGCAGCCCCAGCATTTT. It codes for CASSPRGEQPQHF.

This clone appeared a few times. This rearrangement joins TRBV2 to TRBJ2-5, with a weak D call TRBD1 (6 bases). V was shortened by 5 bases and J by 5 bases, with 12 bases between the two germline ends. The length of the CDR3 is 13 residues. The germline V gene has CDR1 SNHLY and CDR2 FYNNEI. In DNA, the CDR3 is TGTGCCAGCAGTCCAAATCAGGGGGAGACCCAGTACTTC. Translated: CASSPNQGETQYF.

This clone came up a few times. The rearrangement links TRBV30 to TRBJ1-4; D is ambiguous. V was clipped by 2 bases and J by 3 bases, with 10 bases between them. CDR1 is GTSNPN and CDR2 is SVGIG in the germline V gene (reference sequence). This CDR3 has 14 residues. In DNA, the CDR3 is TGTGCCTGGAGTAGTCCGGTATCTAATGAAAAACTGTTTTTT. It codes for CAWSSPVSNEKLFF. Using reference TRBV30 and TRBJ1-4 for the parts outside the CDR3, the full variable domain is SQTIHQWPATLVQPVGSPLSLECTVEGTSNPNLYWYRQAAGRGLQLLFYSVGIGQISSEVPQNLSASRPQDRQFILSSKKLLLSDSGFYLCAWSSPVSNEKLFFGSGTQLSVL.

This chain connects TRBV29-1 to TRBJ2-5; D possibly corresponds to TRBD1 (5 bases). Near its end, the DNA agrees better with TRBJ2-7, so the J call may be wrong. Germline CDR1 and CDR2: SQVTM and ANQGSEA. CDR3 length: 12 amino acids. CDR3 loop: CSVVDSSYEQYF. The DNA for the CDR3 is TGCAGCGTCGTCGACAGCTCCTACGAGCAGTACTTC.

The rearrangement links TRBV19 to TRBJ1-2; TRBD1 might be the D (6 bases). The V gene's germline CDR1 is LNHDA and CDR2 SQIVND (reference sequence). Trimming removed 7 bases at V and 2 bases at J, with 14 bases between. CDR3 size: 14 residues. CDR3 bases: TGTGCCAGTATTCCGGGACAAGGAAACTATGGCTACACCTTC. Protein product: CASIPGQGNYGYTF.

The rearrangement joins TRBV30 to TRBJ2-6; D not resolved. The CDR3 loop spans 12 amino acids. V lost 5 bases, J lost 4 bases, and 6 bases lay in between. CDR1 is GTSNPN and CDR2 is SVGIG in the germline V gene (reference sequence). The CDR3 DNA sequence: TGTGCCTGGGAGTCAGGGGCCAACGTCCTGACTTTC. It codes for CAWESGANVLTF.

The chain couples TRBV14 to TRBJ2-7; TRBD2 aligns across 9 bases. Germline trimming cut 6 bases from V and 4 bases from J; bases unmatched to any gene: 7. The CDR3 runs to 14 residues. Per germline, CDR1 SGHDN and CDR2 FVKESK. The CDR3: CASSIGLAGYEQYF. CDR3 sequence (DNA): TGTGCCAGCAGTATTGGGCTAGCGGGGTACGAGCAGTACTTC.

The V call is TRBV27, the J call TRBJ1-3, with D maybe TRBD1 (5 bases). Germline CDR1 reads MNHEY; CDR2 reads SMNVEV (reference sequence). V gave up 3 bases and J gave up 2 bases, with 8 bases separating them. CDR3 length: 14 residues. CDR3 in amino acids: CASSFSGPGNTIYF. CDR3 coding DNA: TGTGCCAGCAGTTTTTCAGGGCCTGGAAACACCATATATTTT.

The CDR3 here is CSVEPIRRRWTEAFF. The CDR3, as DNA: TGCAGCGTTGAACCAATAAGGAGGAGATGGACTGAAGCTTTCTTT. The chain employs TRBV29-1 and TRBJ1-1, with no clear D. With 2 bases removed from V and 5 bases from J, the gap between germline ends came to 18 bases. Looked up from germline, CDR1 is SQVTM and CDR2 is ANQGSEA. This CDR3 region has 15 residues.

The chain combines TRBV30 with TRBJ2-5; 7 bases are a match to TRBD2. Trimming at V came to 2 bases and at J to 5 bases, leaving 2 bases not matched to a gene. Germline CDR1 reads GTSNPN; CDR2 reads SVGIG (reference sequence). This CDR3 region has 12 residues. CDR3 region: CAWSLGGETQYF. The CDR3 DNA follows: TGTGCCTGGAGTCTGGGGGGGGAGACCCAGTACTTC.

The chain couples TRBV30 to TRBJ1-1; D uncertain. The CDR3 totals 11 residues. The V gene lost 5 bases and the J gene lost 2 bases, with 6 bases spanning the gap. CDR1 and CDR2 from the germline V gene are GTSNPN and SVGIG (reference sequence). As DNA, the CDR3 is TGTGCCTGGCTGTTAAACACTGAAGCTTTCTTT. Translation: CAWLLNTEAFF.

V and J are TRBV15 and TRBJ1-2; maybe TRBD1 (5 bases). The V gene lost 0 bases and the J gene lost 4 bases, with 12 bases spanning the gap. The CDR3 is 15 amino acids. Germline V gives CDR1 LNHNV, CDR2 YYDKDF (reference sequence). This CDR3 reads CATSRDRGGLYGYTF. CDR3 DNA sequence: TGTGCCACCAGCAGAGATCGCGGGGGACTCTATGGCTACACCTTC.

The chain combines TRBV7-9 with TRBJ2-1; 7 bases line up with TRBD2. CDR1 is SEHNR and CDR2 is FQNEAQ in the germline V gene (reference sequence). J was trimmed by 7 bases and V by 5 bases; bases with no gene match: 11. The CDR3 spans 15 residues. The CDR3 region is CASSTTGREGNEQFF. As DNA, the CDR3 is TGTGCCAGCAGCACCACGGGCAGGGAGGGTAATGAGCAGTTCTTC.

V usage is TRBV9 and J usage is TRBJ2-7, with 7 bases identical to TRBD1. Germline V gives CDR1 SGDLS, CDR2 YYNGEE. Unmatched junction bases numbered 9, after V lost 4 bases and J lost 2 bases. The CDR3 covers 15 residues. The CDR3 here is CASSPRTGWAYEQYF. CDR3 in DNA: TGTGCCAGCAGCCCCCGGACAGGATGGGCCTACGAGCAGTACTTC.